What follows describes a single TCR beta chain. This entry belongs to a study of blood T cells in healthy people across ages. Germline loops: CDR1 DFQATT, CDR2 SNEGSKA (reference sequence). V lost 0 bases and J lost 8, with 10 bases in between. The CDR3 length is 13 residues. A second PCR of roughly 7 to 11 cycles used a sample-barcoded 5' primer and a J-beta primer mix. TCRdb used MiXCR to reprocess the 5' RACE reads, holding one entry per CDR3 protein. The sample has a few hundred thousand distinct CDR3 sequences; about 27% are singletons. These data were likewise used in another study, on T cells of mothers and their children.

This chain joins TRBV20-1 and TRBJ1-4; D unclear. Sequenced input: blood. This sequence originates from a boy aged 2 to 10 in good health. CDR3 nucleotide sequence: TGCAGTGCTAGAGAAGGGCCCTCGGAAAAACTGTTTTTT. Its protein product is CSAREGPSEKLFF.